This record covers a single TCR beta chain. The antigen is unknown. Sequenced by immunoSEQ multiplex PCR; TCRdb stores in-frame clones only, minus some. This table has about 64,000 clones, roughly 90% appearing once. The data stem from a study of cytomegalovirus exposure and HLA in healthy donors. Study results and limitations: The tendency of first-cohort TCR clusters to co-occur in the roughly 120 validation repertoires was identified by a subsequent analysis. The classifier, whose performance was assessed in both the original and validation cohorts, reportedly diagnosed cytomegalovirus status with high specificity and sensitivity. Cytomegalovirus association was listed for around 170 TCR beta chains. Rarity marked most TCR sequences, yet some public TCRs occurred in many donors.

CDR3 size: 15 residues. Trimming took 4 bases from V and 2 from J, leaving 14 bases between them. CDR1 is GTSNPN, CDR2 SVGIG, per germline (reference sequence). This chain joins TRBV30 and TRBJ2-2; the D gene is possibly TRBD1 (6 bases). The sequenced sample was PBMCs. The clonotype was recovered from a woman between 18 and 30 years old in good health and CMV-seronegative. The CDR3 nucleotides are TGTGCCTGGAATGGGGGCGGGCAAAACACCGGGGAGCTGTTTTTT. Translation: CAWNGGGQNTGELFF.